The 11 T cell receptor beta chains reported below all come from one sample, sequenced in a study of OX40 agonist ivuxolimab in advanced cancers. TCRdb's table, derived via immunoSEQ multiplex PCR, lists solely in-frame clones and lacks some. The sample consists of tens of thousands of clones, approximately 89% of them appearing once. This material consisted of CD4+ or CD8+ T cells sorted from blood, taken in a trial of the OX40 agonist ivuxolimab. The source of these receptors is an adult with an advanced solid tumor such as melanoma, head and neck, liver or kidney cancer.

The chain links TRBV7-2 to TRBJ2-5; perhaps D is TRBD1 or TRBD2 (6 bases each). This CDR3 has 15 residues. Germline assignment: CDR1 SGHTA and CDR2 FQGNSA. V was shortened by 9 bases and J by 0 bases, with 17 bases between the two germline ends. The CDR3 region has the DNA TGTGCCAGTACGGGAGTACAGGGCTACCAAGAGACCCAGTACTTC. Translated: CASTGVQGYQETQYF.

The genes are TRBV15 and TRBJ1-2, with unresolved D. The CDR3 length is 12 residues. Trimming removed 5 bases at V and 4 bases at J, with 8 bases between. Germline V gene data show CDR1 as LNHNV and CDR2 as YYDKDF (reference sequence). As DNA, the CDR3 is TGTGCCACCAGCTTCCAGTTCTATGGCTACACCTTC. Amino acid sequence: CATSFQFYGYTF.

Note on this clone: At one boundary the junction diverges from the germline segment, which might be a read error. This sequence joins TRBV19 and TRBJ1-5; D remains ambiguous. Germline V lookup: CDR1 LNHDA, CDR2 SQIVND (reference sequence). This CDR3 is built from 15 residues. DNA for the CDR3: TGTGCCAGTAGTCTAGAGGTCAATAGCAATCAGCCCCAGCATTTT. Translated, it gives CASSLEVNSNQPQHF.

J is TRBJ1-1 and V is TRBV11-1; 9 nucleotides align to TRBD1. The germline CDR1 and CDR2 sequences are SGHAT and FQDESV (reference sequence). V was pared by 10 bases and J by 5 bases, with 14 bases of the junction left unmatched. This CDR3 is 15 amino acids long. CDR3: CATKKQGTGTTEAFF. The DNA for the CDR3 is TGTGCCACCAAAAAACAAGGGACAGGGACTACTGAAGCTTTCTTT.

The chain is built from TRBV7-2 and TRBJ2-1, with 12 nucleotides matching TRBD1. CDR3 length: 16 residues. Germline V lookup: CDR1 SGHTA, CDR2 FQGNSA. After removal of 3 bases from V and 6 bases from J, the junction contained 6 bases not matched to a gene. CDR3 sequence: CASSLPGTGGFNEQFF. CDR3 in DNA: TGTGCCAGCAGCTTGCCCGGGACAGGGGGCTTCAATGAGCAGTTCTTC. Full variable domain (remainder filled in from reference TRBV7-2 and TRBJ2-1): GAGVSQSPSNKVTEKGKDVELRCDPISGHTALYWYRQSLGQGLEFLIYFQGNSAPDKSGLPSDRFSAERTGGSVSTLTIQRTQQEDSAVYLCASSLPGTGGFNEQFFGPGTRLTVL.

The genes are TRBV5-8 and TRBJ2-7, with 7 bases that match TRBD1. Germline loops: CDR1 SGHTS, CDR2 YDEGEE. This CDR3 spans 15 amino acids. V lost 2 bases, J lost 2 bases, and 7 bases stayed unmatched. The chain's CDR3 is CASSFGQAVTYEQYF. In DNA form, the CDR3 reads TGTGCCAGCAGCTTCGGACAGGCTGTAACCTACGAGCAGTACTTC.

This clone occurred once. The J gene is TRBJ2-7, the V gene TRBV7-9; 8 bases are a match to TRBD2. Germline CDR1 and CDR2: SEHNR and FQNEAQ (reference sequence). V gave up 0 bases and J gave up 1 base; unmatched junction bases: 2. The CDR3 is made up of 15 amino acids. DNA for the CDR3: TGTGCCAGCAGCTTAGCCGGGGGGGATTCCTACGAGCAGTACTTC. Its translation is CASSLAGGDSYEQYF.

This chain uses TRBV7-9 with TRBJ2-1; 9 positions match TRBD2. CDR3 size: 14 residues. CDR1 is SEHNR, CDR2 FQNEAQ, per germline (reference sequence). Losses at the gene ends were 2 bases for V and 5 bases for J; bases not matched to a gene: 1. DNA for the CDR3: TGTGCCAGCAGCTTAAGACTAGCGGACAATGAGCAGTTCTTC. This translates into CASSLRLADNEQFF.

The chain joins TRBV11-1 to TRBJ1-3; D gene unclear. In germline, CDR1 is SGHAT, CDR2 FQDESV (reference sequence). The CDR3 has 17 amino acids. V lost 2 bases, J lost 0 bases, and 14 bases lay in between. CDR3 in amino acids: CASSLKVGTTSGNTIYF. The CDR3 nucleotides read TGTGCCAGCAGCTTAAAGGTCGGAACGACCTCTGGAAACACCATATATTTT.

As for this clone: At one of its ends the junction is not consistent with the germline gene, which may arise from a read error. The rearrangement links TRBV19 to TRBJ2-1; 9 bases are a match to TRBD1. Germline lookup yields CDR1 LNHDA and CDR2 SQIVND (reference sequence). This CDR3 is 11 amino acids long. CDR3 nucleotide sequence: TGTGCCAGTAGTTCCCGGGACAGGGAGCTCTTC. Translation gives CASSSRDRELF.

The chain uses TRBV6-5 and TRBJ1-3; no clear D. The CDR3 spans 13 residues. V shed 4 bases and J shed 0 bases, with 4 bases lying between them. Germline V gene data show CDR1 as MNHEY and CDR2 as SVGAGI. As DNA, the CDR3 is TGTGCCAGCAGTTTGGTCTCTGGAAACACCATATATTTT. Protein product: CASSLVSGNTIYF.